The clone carrying this TCR beta chain was found many times. Its specificity is not known. The sample is drawn from a study of regulatory T cells in long-lasting Graves disease. Study conclusions and caveats: TRBV28, TRBJ1-2 and TRBJ2-5 were segments that persistent disease favored.

Construction of TCR beta libraries relied on iRepertoire HTBI primers and on Arm-PCR targeting CDR3 regions. MiXCR, applied by TCRdb to the multiplex PCR reads, yields one record per CDR3 protein. The repertoire consists of 310,000 or so distinct CDR3 sequences, with under 25% occurring once and the leading ten covering 45% to 70%. Time point defined: persistent/refractory GD, antithyroid drugs over 5 years with positive TRAb. After RNA was extracted from PBMCs, the TCR library was made from it. In Xi'an, China, an endocrinology department was the source of patients. A roughly 8.7-milliliter sample of peripheral blood was drawn into EDTA tubes. Trimming took 7 bases from V and 5 from J; bases not matched to a gene: 5. The CDR3 covers 13 residues. The germline V gene encodes CDR1 SEHNR and CDR2 FQNEAQ (reference sequence).

The source of this sequence is a female donor with Graves disease. Sequenced here: peripheral blood mononuclear cells (PBMCs), sampled when the disease was refractory, from a patient treated with antithyroid drugs. The rearrangement links TRBV7-9 to TRBJ1-1, with 9 positions matching TRBD1. CDR3 nucleotide sequence: TGTGCCAGCACCCTGACAGGGGGGACTGAAGCTTTCTTT. This codes for CASTLTGGTEAFF. Together with reference TRBV7-9 and TRBJ1-1, the CDR3 gives the full variable domain: DTGVSQNPRHKITKRGQNVTFRCDPISEHNRLYWYRQTLGQGPEFLTYFQNEAQLEKSRLLSDRFSAERPKGSFSTLEIQRTEQGDSAMYLCASTLTGGTEAFFGQGTRLTVV.